A selection of T cell receptor beta chains follows, all from one sample in a study of cytomegalovirus exposure and HLA in healthy donors. Profiling relied on immunoSEQ multiplex PCR, and the TCRdb table lists in-frame clones only, not all of them. This repertoire shows more than 200,000 clones, around three quarters found once; its top ten account for around 15%. The sequenced sample consisted of PBMCs. The receptors come from a man aged 35 to 55 in good health and CMV-seronegative. Each CDR3 is given without its conserved first and last residue. The order of the fields is V gene, J gene, CDR3 protein.

TRBV27	TRBJ1-2	ASSLNSNYGYT
TRBV5-5	TRBJ1-2	ASSLGGAPNYGYT
TRBV7-9	TRBJ2-3	ASSFDQGGDTQY
TRBV11-2	TRBJ2-1	ASSLEPGGPNEQF
TRBV7-2	TRBJ2-5	ASSTLRGRQETQY
TRBV5-1	TRBJ1-1	ASSLAGNTEAF
TRBV6-5	TRBJ1-5	TSSYSRSNQPQH
TRBV18	TRBJ1-4	ASSPGDTAGELF
TRBV7-2	TRBJ2-1	ASSSAGVYNEQF
TRBV28	TRBJ1-1	ASSLGGSRNTEAF
TRBV19	TRBJ1-6	ASSIAQGARNSPLH
TRBV11-1	TRBJ1-2	ASSFEAGDYGYT
TRBV12-1	TRBJ2-3	ASSLRGLITTDTQY
TRBV7-2	TRBJ2-1	ASSLQAGVTYNEQF
TRBV28	TRBJ2-2	ASKPTGNPGELF
TRBV7-3	TRBJ2-1	ASSREGGYEQF
TRBV18	TRBJ1-4	ASSPRGGNGEKLF
TRBV6-5	TRBJ2-7	ASSRGTGGSYEQY
TRBV29-1	TRBJ2-3	SVGTSGRGVRDTQY
TRBV5-1	TRBJ2-7	ASSLSASGGEQY
TRBV11-2	TRBJ2-1	ASSLDPSRRGRDNEQF
TRBV19	TRBJ2-1	ASSGVEVPTHEQF
TRBV2	TRBJ2-3	ASRDRGSGDTQY
TRBV29-1	TRBJ2-1	SVEDGTSSYNEQF
TRBV30	TRBJ1-1	AYSDTEAF
TRBV28	TRBJ1-2	ASSSPLNYGYT
TRBV5-1	TRBJ2-5	ASSLAQEETQY
TRBV6-5	TRBJ1-1	ASSSRQSLNTEAF
TRBV5-4	TRBJ2-7	ASSFGRGSGYEQY
TRBV9	TRBJ2-7	ASSVGNRGFLHEQY
TRBV15	TRBJ1-1	ATSRVGQRRNTEAF
TRBV25-1	TRBJ1-6	ASSAWDRLNSPLH
TRBV7-2	TRBJ1-5	ASTPRGNQPQH
TRBV5-1	TRBJ1-6	ASSRQRDNSPLH
TRBV11-2	TRBJ2-2	ASSLSTGGELF
TRBV6-5	TRBJ1-5	ASSYRGRSNQPQH
TRBV9	TRBJ2-3	ASSRGQVGTDTQY
TRBV7-9	TRBJ2-5	ASSLAFSGSYETQY
TRBV27	TRBJ2-7	ASRPGQVTYEQY
TRBV2	TRBJ1-1	ASSREERGTEAF
TRBV7-3	TRBJ2-3	ASSLLNSPSTDTQY
TRBV19	TRBJ1-6	ASSIDHRGDYLYNSPLH
TRBV5-4	TRBJ2-7	ASSQGGLAGSEQY
TRBV6-5	TRBJ2-6	ASSLDRAFLT
TRBV6-5	TRBJ2-7	ASSYGGSYEQY
TRBV19	TRBJ2-1	ASTEDRGLYNEQF
TRBV10-3	TRBJ2-1	AITPSGGNSYNEQF
TRBV15	TRBJ2-1	ATSRATGPYNEQF
TRBV1	TRBJ2-3	TSRQTGTSSTDTQY
TRBV28	TRBJ1-2	ASKGADYGYT
TRBV19	TRBJ1-1	ASSPRQGLNTEAF
TRBV6-5	TRBJ1-1	ASSPAGGNTEAF
TRBV4-1	TRBJ1-4	ASSPGTEFATNEKLF
TRBV9	TRBJ1-1	ASSVGGSTEAF
TRBV29-1	TRBJ1-3	SVTGTGDGNTIY